The 4 T cell receptor beta chains below were found in one sample sequenced in a study of blood T cell repertoires in COVID-19. The method was immunoSEQ multiplex PCR; TCRdb's version includes in-frame clones alone and lacks a portion of them. The sample holds 650,000 to 800,000 clones, over 80% seen once. Sequenced: peripheral blood. Receptor source: a woman under 30 with acute or convalescent COVID-19.

This chain connects TRBV3-1 (or the pseudogene TRBV3-2) to TRBJ1-2; 8 bases match TRBD1. Germline trimming cut 4 bases from V and 4 bases from J; bases unmatched to any gene: 8. The CDR3 totals 15 residues. Looked up from germline, CDR1 is LGHDT and CDR2 is YNNKEL (reference sequence). For the CDR3, the DNA is TGTGCCAGCAGCCTTGACAGGGGTTTAGTCTATGGCTACACCTTC. Encoded protein: CASSLDRGLVYGYTF.

This clone was picked up a small number of times. V usage is TRBV4-1 and J usage is TRBJ1-1; a possible D gene is TRBD1 (6 bases). V lost 0 bases, J lost 5 bases, and 13 bases lay in between. Germline CDR1 is MGHRA and CDR2 is YSYEKL. The CDR3 loop spans 15 amino acids. CDR3 in DNA: TGCGCCAGCAGCCAAGAATGGGGGCGCGGGACTGAAGCTTTCTTT. It is translated as CASSQEWGRGTEAFF.

This sequence joins TRBV7-6 and TRBJ2-2, with D perhaps matching TRBD1 (6 bases). Germline V gene lookup returns CDR1 SGHVS and CDR2 FNYEAQ. Trimming took off 8 bases at V and 6 bases at J, with 13 bases between the two ends. The CDR3 is 13 amino acids. CDR3 residues: CASLTGSAGELFF. CDR3 nucleotides: TGTGCCAGCTTAACAGGGTCGGCCGGGGAGCTGTTTTTT. Together with reference TRBV7-6 and TRBJ2-2, the CDR3 gives the full variable domain: GAGVSQSPRYKVTKRGQDVALRCDPISGHVSLYWYRQALGQGPEFLTYFNYEAQQDKSGLPNDRFSAERPEGSISTLTIQRTEQRDSAMYRCASLTGSAGELFFGEGSRLTVL.

This chain uses TRBV19 with TRBJ2-3; D is possibly TRBD1 (7 bases). V shed 9 bases and J shed 10 bases, with 14 bases lying between them. CDR1 LNHDA and CDR2 SQIVND come from the germline V gene (reference sequence). The CDR3 is 11 residues long. CDR3 DNA: TGTGCCAGCCAAGACAGGGAGGCGCAGTATTTT. This gives the protein CASQDREAQYF.